This is a list of T cell receptor beta chains from one sample in a study of blood T cells in healthy people across ages. TCRdb re-analysed the 5' RACE reads in MiXCR, keeping a single row per CDR3 protein. In the table there are 1.5 million to 2 million distinct CDR3 sequences, 28% of which are singletons. Sequencing was carried out using blood. Receptor source: a woman aged 25 to 39 in good health. CDR3s include the opening cysteine and the closing phenylalanine or tryptophan. Fields, in order: J gene, V gene, clone size, CDR3 protein. Size is stated for part of the rows, as once, few or many counts, or as a class when the clone is expanded.

TRBJ2-1 | TRBV5-1 | . | CASSLRQRGGNGQFF
TRBJ2-5 | TRBV25-1 | few | CASSEQGRPQETQYF
TRBJ2-1 | TRBV28 | few | CASTAQGAYNEQFF
TRBJ2-3 | TRBV20-1 | few | CSAFGLAGWDTQYF
TRBJ1-2 | TRBV7-2 | . | CASEPTGQTYGYTF
TRBJ2-1 | TRBV12-3/TRBV12-4 | . | CASSTPGLAGGHNEQFF
TRBJ2-3 | TRBV7-6 | few | CASSLPAATDTQYF
TRBJ1-2 | TRBV20-1 | many | CSASVGHYGYTF
TRBJ2-3 | TRBV5-6 | . | CASSPGTSGGGGGTDTQYF
TRBJ2-3 | TRBV12-3/TRBV12-4 | few | CASSPSGGARDTQYF
TRBJ2-4 | TRBV2 | . | CASSGDRGSENIQYF
. | TRBV4-3 | . | CANSPGTDYEQYF